This T cell receptor beta chain was documented in a study of blood T cell repertoires in COVID-19. This table comes from immunoSEQ multiplex PCR, and its TCRdb copy is limited to in-frame clones, with some not included. Of roughly 100,000 clones in the sample, more than 75% are singletons; the top ten hold around 4.5%. V was shortened by 5 bases and J by 0 bases, with 10 bases between the two germline ends. The V gene's germline CDR1 is SGHTA and CDR2 FQGNSA. The CDR3 consists of 14 residues. This chain joins TRBV7-2 and TRBJ1-2; TRBD1 is a possible D gene (5 bases). The TCR originated in a human donor in a cohort sampled during active COVID-19. Sequenced: peripheral blood. Here the CDR3 DNA reads TGTGCCAGCAGCCGGGAGGGGTCTAACTATGGCTACACCTTC. As protein: CASSREGSNYGYTF.